The T cell receptor (beta chain) under discussion was sequenced for a study of blood T cell repertoires in COVID-19. About the research overall: COVID-19 samples, acute and convalescent, were from the United States, Italy and Spain. PBMCs, B-cell-depleted T cells, or T cells were the source of the cDNA or gDNA that made up the material.

Per the authors' pipeline: Quantification of nucleated cells was approximated via reference gene primer amplification. Clones were read by immunoSEQ multiplex PCR, and TCRdb kept only the in-frame ones, dropping some. The V and J calls and clone size are taken from that table; D and trimming were inferred from the DNA. This sample has around 260,000 clones; about 85% occur once, and the top ten carry roughly 15%. Germline CDR1 and CDR2: LNHDA and SQIVND (reference sequence). This CDR3 has 15 residues. The V and J ends lost 5 bases and 3 bases, in that order; junction bases with no gene match: 6. The chain is built from TRBV19 and TRBJ1-4; the match to TRBD1 covers 7 bases. This clonotype was sampled from a human donor in a cohort sampled during active COVID-19. What was sequenced was peripheral blood. The CDR3 nucleotides are TGTGCCAGTAGTGCAACAGGGGCGCCTAATGAAAAACTGTTTTTT. This gives the protein CASSATGAPNEKLFF.